The present TCR beta chain was sequenced within a study of T cells after yellow fever vaccination. Study-wide context: The authors prepared low-cell-number fractions using SMART-Seq v4 Ultra Low Input. Whole-study findings and limits: Researchers noted that a small share of clonotypes showed up in both CD4 and CD8 compartments.

Between the trimmed V and J ends, which lost 5 bases and 9 bases, there was a span of 15 bases. Germline V lookup: CDR1 SGHVS, CDR2 FQNEAQ. CDR3 length: 13 residues. TCR cDNA was made by 5'RACE template switching, adding a universal primer site and UMIs. TCRdb redid the calling of the 5' RACE reads with MiXCR, one entry per CDR3 protein. The sample includes about 20,000 distinct CDR3 sequences, 4% to 6% of them seen just once. There are many counts of this clonotype. The starting material was PBMCs, either bulk or a sorted T-cell subset (CD4+, CD8+, memory, or dextramer-sorted; not recorded which), obtained roughly seven weeks after the first yellow fever vaccination. This chain links TRBV7-8 with TRBJ2-3; possible D gene TRBD2, 5 bases. The receptor comes from a man aged 18 to 29 who received the YFV17D yellow fever vaccine. CDR3 protein: CASSDRTSYTQYF. DNA of the CDR3: TGTGCCAGCAGCGACCGAACTAGTTACACGCAGTATTTT. Filled out from reference TRBV7-8 and TRBJ2-3, the complete variable domain reads GAGVSQSPRYKVAKRGQDVALRCDPISGHVSLFWYQQALGQGPEFLTYFQNEAQLDKSGLPSDRFFAERPEGSVSTLKIQRTQQEDSAVYLCASSDRTSYTQYFGPGTRLTVL.